Listed below are T cell receptor beta chains from one sample, sequenced in a study of cytotoxic CD8 clonotypes in ibrutinib-treated CLL. Assay: immunoSEQ multiplex PCR; the TCRdb copy retains only in-frame clones and omits some. The sample carries 150,000 or so clones, roughly four fifths recorded once. The starting material was PBMCs, obtained after 24 months of ibrutinib treatment. The receptor source for this set is a human donor with chronic lymphocytic leukemia. CDR3s include the opening cysteine and the closing phenylalanine or tryptophan. A D gene is named only where the DNA matches it firmly. The size field is filled for only some rows; it gives once, few, many or a size class.

abundance | j_gene | d_gene | v_gene | CDR3nt | CDR3aa
- | TRBJ1-5 | TRBD1 | TRBV5-1 | TGCGCCAGCAGCTTGGACAGGGGAGGGCAGCCCCAGCATTTT | CASSLDRGGQPQHF
few | TRBJ1-2 | - | TRBV10-2 | TGCGCCAGCAGTGATTGGGGGGATGGCTACACCTTC | CASSDWGDGYTF
- | TRBJ1-1 | - | TRBV6-5 | TGTGCCAGCACTGGGATTTCTGAAGCTTTCTTT | CASTGISEAFF
- | TRBJ1-3 | - | TRBV6-5 | TGTGCCAGCAGTACACAGTTAAGAAACACCATATATTTT | CASSTQLRNTIYF
few | TRBJ1-5 | - | TRBV18 | TGTGCCAGCTCACCACCGAACAGGGCGAGCAATCAGCCCCAGCATTTT | CASSPPNRASNQPQHF
- | TRBJ1-1 | TRBD1 | TRBV7-3 | TGTGCCAGCAGCCCTAGACAGGGGAATAAAGCTTTCTTT | CASSPRQGNKAFF
- | TRBJ1-2 | - | TRBV6-1 | TGTGCCAGCACCCCACACCCGCGACAGTCCTATGGCTACACCTTC | CASTPHPRQSYGYTF
- | TRBJ2-3 | TRBD2 | TRBV6-6 | TGTGCCAGCAGTGGGACTAGTAGTCTCGCAGATACGCAGTATTTT | CASSGTSSLADTQYF
- | TRBJ2-1 | - | TRBV7-2 | TGTGCCAGCAGCTTAGGGGTCGGGGTAGGCTACAATGAGCAGTTCTTC | CASSLGVGVGYNEQFF
- | TRBJ1-5 | TRBD1 | TRBV5-1 | TGCGCCAGCCAAAGGACAGGGGGTGACAATCAGCCCCAGCATTTT | CASQRTGGDNQPQHF
- | TRBJ1-2 | - | TRBV19 | TGTGCCAGTAGTCTCGGTTTGCGCAGGCCGATCTATGGCTACACCTTC | CASSLGLRRPIYGYTF
- | TRBJ2-2 | - | TRBV27 | TGTGCCAGCAGTTTGAAAAGGACCGGGGAGCTGTTTTTT | CASSLKRTGELFF
- | TRBJ1-2 | - | TRBV25-1 | TGTGCCAGCAGTGAGTGGGGGATAACCTACACCTTC | CASSEWGITYTF
- | TRBJ1-1 | TRBD1 | TRBV9 | TGTGCCAGCGATTTGTCGGGACAGGGGGCTCGGGGCACTGAAGCTTTCTTT | CASDLSGQGARGTEAFF
- | TRBJ2-1 | - | TRBV7-8 | TGTGCCAGCAGCTTAGTTGCGGGGGAGCAGTTCTTC | CASSLVAGEQFF
- | TRBJ1-2 | - | TRBV7-2 | TGTGCCAGCAGTTCTCGATCAGTTGGTGGCTACACCTTC | CASSSRSVGGYTF
- | TRBJ2-7 | TRBD1 | TRBV19 | TGTGCCAGTCAGGGGACAGGGCGAAGCGAGCAGTACTTC | CASQGTGRSEQYF
- | TRBJ2-1 | TRBD2 | TRBV9 | TGTGCCAGCAGCCCCCGACTAGCGGGAGGGAAAAACAATGAGCAGTTCTTC | CASSPRLAGGKNNEQFF
once | TRBJ1-1 | - | TRBV6-4 | TGTGCCAGCAGTGACTCTGGCGGGGGGGGCACTGAAGCTTTCTTT | CASSDSGGGGTEAFF
- | TRBJ1-1 | - | TRBV2 | TGTGCCAGCAGACACAAGACAGGAACTGAAGCTTTCTTT | CASRHKTGTEAFF
- | TRBJ1-2 | - | TRBV28 | TGTGCCAGCAGTTTGCGGCTTAGCTATGGCTACACCTTC | CASSLRLSYGYTF
many | TRBJ2-3 | - | TRBV6-5 | TGTGCCAGCAGTTACTCGCGAGAGAGCACAGATACGCAGTATTTT | CASSYSRESTDTQYF
- | TRBJ1-1 | - | TRBV11-2 | TGTGCCAGCAGCCCGGAGGTGAACACTGAAGCTTTCTTT | CASSPEVNTEAFF
- | TRBJ1-5 | - | TRBV4-2 | TGTGCCAGCAGCCAAGATCGACAGGGCAATCAGCCCCAGCATTTT | CASSQDRQGNQPQHF
- | TRBJ1-2 | - | TRBV7-2 | TGTGCCAGCAGCTTAGGATCAAGCTATGGCTACACCTTC | CASSLGSSYGYTF
- | TRBJ1-1 | TRBD1 | TRBV6-6 | TGTGCCAGCACCCGACAGGGGGAGGCTCCGGACACTGAAGCTTTCTTT | CASTRQGEAPDTEAFF